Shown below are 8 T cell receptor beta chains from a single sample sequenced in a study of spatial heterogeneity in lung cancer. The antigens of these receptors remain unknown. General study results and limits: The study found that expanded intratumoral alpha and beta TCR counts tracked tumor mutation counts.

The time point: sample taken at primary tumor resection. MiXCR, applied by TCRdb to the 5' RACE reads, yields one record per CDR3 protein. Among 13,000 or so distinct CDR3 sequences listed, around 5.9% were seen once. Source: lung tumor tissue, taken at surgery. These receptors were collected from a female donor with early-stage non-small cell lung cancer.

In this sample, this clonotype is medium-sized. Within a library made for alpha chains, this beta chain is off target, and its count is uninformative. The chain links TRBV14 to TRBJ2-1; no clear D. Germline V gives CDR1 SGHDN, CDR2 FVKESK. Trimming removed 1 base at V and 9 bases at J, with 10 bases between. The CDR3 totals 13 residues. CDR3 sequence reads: CASSQVRYGEQFF. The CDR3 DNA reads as TGTGCCAGCAGCCAAGTCCGATATGGTGAGCAGTTCTTC.

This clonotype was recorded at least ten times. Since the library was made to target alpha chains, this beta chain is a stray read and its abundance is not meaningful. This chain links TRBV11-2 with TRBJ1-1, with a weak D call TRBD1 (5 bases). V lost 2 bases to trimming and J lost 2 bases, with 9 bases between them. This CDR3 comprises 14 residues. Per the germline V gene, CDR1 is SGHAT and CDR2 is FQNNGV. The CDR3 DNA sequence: TGTGCCAGCAGCTTATACGGGACTAACACTGAAGCTTTCTTT. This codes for CASSLYGTNTEAFF.

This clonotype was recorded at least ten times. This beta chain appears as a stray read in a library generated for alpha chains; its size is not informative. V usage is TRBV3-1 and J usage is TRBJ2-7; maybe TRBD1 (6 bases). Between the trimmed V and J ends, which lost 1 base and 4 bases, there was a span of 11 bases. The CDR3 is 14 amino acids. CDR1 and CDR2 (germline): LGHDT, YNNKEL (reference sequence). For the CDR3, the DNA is TGTGCCAGCAGCCAAGCCCCGGGACATTACGAGCAGTACTTC. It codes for CASSQAPGHYEQYF.

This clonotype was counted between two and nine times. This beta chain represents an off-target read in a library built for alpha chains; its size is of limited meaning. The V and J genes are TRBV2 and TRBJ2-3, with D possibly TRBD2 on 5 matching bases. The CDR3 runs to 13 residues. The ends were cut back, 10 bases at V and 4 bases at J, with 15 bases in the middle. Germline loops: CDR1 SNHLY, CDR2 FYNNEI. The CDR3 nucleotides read TGTGCCACTGGAGGCCTAGCACCAGATACGCAGTATTTT. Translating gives CATGGLAPDTQYF.

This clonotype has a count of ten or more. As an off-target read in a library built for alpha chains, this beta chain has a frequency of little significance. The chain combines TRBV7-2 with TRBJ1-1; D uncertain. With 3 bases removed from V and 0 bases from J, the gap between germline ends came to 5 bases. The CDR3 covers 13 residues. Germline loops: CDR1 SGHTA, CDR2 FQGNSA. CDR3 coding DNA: TGTGCCAGCAGCTTGGTATTGAACACTGAAGCTTTCTTT. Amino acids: CASSLVLNTEAFF.

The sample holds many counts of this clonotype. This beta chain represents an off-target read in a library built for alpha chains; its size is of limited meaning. The CDR3 region is CASSFRQGNIQYF. The CDR3 nucleotides are TGTGCCAGCAGCTTTCGACAGGGAAACATTCAGTACTTC. The chain links TRBV7-9 to TRBJ2-4; TRBD1 agrees at 7 bases. The germline gives CDR1 SEHNR, CDR2 FQNEAQ (reference sequence). The ends lost 3 bases at V and 6 bases at J; junction bases unmatched: 2. The CDR3 consists of 13 residues.

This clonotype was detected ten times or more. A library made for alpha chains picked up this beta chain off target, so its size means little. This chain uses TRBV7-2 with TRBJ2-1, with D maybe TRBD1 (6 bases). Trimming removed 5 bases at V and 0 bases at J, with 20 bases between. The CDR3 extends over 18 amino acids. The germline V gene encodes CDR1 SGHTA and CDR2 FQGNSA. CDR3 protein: CASSPGSLRGFSYNEQFF. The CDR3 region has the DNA TGTGCCAGCAGCCCGGGATCTTTGAGGGGGTTCTCCTACAATGAGCAGTTCTTC.

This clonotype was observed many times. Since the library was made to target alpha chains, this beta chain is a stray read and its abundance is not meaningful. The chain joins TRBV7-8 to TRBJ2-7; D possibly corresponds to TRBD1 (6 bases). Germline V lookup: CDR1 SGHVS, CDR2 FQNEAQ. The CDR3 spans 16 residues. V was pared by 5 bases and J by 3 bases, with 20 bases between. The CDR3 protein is CASSPLRVRGGYEQYF. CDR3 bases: TGTGCCAGCAGCCCCCTTAGGGTCAGGGGTGGCTACGAGCAGTACTTC.